This T cell receptor (beta chain) was documented in a study of T-cell reconstitution after alpha-beta-depleted transplantation in children listed by TCRdb under 2016. Background on the whole study: Using TCR repertoire profiling, the study followed T-cell immune reconstitution in a quantitative way in children after TCRalphabeta/CD19-depleted allogeneic hematopoietic cell transplantation. What the study reported, not specific to this receptor: About two months after transplant, the apparently early recovery of alphabetaT-cell counts reportedly depended on just several hundred clones that had expanded rapidly and came from non-depleted graft cells. The high TCRbeta diversity at day 60 in some patients was ascribed to recipient T cells and intrathymic progenitors that had survived conditioning. Over the following months the frequencies of hyperexpanded clones went down, and after one year T-cell counts and TCRbeta diversity were mostly credited to newly produced T cells.

Taken with the paper, the label for treatment or condition translates to: allogeneic hematopoietic cell transplantation with graft depleted of TCRalphabeta T cells and CD19 B cells. The children who served as transplant recipients had been given grafts of TCRalphabeta/CD19-depleted allogeneic hematopoietic cells. On this clonotype itself: Its antigen is currently not known. Qualities for individual bases were not recorded, and no much larger clone is one base off.

From its cysteine to its phenylalanine, the CDR3 spans 15 amino acids. The only DNA kept is the CDR3, 45 bases in frame from the first base. CDR1 and CDR2 are drawn from the germline V gene (reference sequence): WNHNN, SYGVQD. The V end loses 3 bases and the J end loses 11 bases, and a stretch of 21 bases separates them. The library relied on PCR. Sequencing was performed on an Illumina HiSeq 2500. To normalize quantification of the TCRbeta repertoire, the TCR libraries were built with molecular barcoding that relied on unique molecular identifiers. The public reads were reanalyzed by TCRdb: fastp trimming at Q25, MiXCR alignment, in-frame beta chains only. Here each entry gathers all rows of one CDR3 protein and keeps the most common genes and DNA. This sample has 200,000 to 250,000 distinct CDR3 sequences in its table, and about 11% of those were observed once. The leading ten clones occupy approximately 30% of the sample.

The sequence links TRBV10-1 to TRBJ2-3; the D gene could be TRBD1 or TRBD2, each one agreeing over 5 bases. The sample was PBMCs, taken before TCRalphabeta/CD19-depleted stem cell transplant. The clonotype comes from a child younger than two with acute myeloid leukemia, due to receive a stem cell transplant. The CDR3 region: CASSESPGTQGGQYF. In nucleotides, the sequence is TGCGCCAGCAGTGAATCCCCCGGGACCCAAGGAGGGCAGTATTTT.